This T cell receptor (beta chain) is from a study of Ad26.COV2.S vaccination and SARS-CoV-2 variants. Study findings and constraints: After vaccination, reports described spike-specific CD8+ and CD4+ T cell responses as showing substantial breadth. Vaccinated and placebo-treated recipients had similar non-spike TCR breadth.

CDR3 length: 17 residues. Trimming removed 1 base from V and 0 bases from J; junction bases left unmatched: 3. Germline V gives CDR1 LGHNA, CDR2 YNFKEQ. As to this clone: Its target is unknown.

The treatment was: around 19 received Ad26.COV2.S at low or high dose, single or two shots; several received placebo; per-sample allocation not given. Samples came from day 63 after the first vaccine or placebo injection. Measured with immunoSEQ multiplex PCR; TCRdb has only the in-frame clones, and not every one. The table shows about 440,000 clones, with about nine tenths occurring only once. The starting material was peripheral blood, obtained in a trial of Ad26.COV2.S vaccine versus placebo. The receptor was isolated from a person between 18 and 65 years old who received the Ad26.COV2.S COVID-19 vaccine or a placebo. The genes are TRBV4-2 and TRBJ2-6; 7 nucleotides align to TRBD1. CDR3 residues: CASSQVGTVSGANVLTF. Written as DNA, the CDR3 is TGTGCCAGCAGCCAAGTCGGGACAGTCTCTGGGGCCAACGTCCTGACTTTC.